The 21 T cell receptor beta chains below come from one sample, sequenced in a study of T-cell reconstitution after alpha-beta-depleted transplantation in children. As it was prepared, the TCRbeta library received unique molecular identifiers. TCRdb fed the PCR reads into MiXCR, producing one record per CDR3 protein. The repertoire has about 610,000 distinct CDR3 sequences, over 25% of them found once; the top ten carry around a third. The material was PBMCs, obtained before TCRalphabeta/CD19-depleted stem cell transplant. Source of these receptors: a boy in the first two years of life with Wiskott-Aldrich syndrome, due to receive a stem cell transplant.

This clonotype has only a few counts. The chain has TRBV7-9 and TRBJ1-3, with D hard to call. The CDR3 totals 14 residues. V was shortened by 1 base and J by 0 bases, with 4 bases between the two germline ends. Germline V lookup: CDR1 SEHNR, CDR2 FQNEAQ (reference sequence). The CDR3 nucleotides read TGTGCCAGCAGCTTAGGGACCTCTGGAAACACCATATATTTT. This codes for CASSLGTSGNTIYF.

The chain links TRBV20-1 to TRBJ2-7; D possibly corresponds to TRBD1 (6 bases). Germline V gives CDR1 DFQATT, CDR2 SNEGSKA (reference sequence). V lost 0 bases to trimming and J lost 4 bases, with 16 bases between them. This CDR3 spans 15 amino acids. In nucleotides, the CDR3 is TGCAGTGCTAGAGATCATCGGACAGCTGGGTACGAGCAGTACTTC. It is translated as CSARDHRTAGYEQYF.

The chain joins TRBV5-5 to TRBJ2-2; D call uncertain. CDR3 size: 14 residues. Germline CDR1 and CDR2: SGHKS and YYEKEE (reference sequence). V shed 3 bases and J shed 5 bases, with 11 bases lying between them. The CDR3 here is CASSWGFGTGELFF. CDR3 DNA: TGTGCCAGCAGCTGGGGATTTGGGACCGGGGAGCTGTTTTTT. Using reference TRBV5-5 and TRBJ2-2 for the parts outside the CDR3, the full variable domain is DAGVTQSPTHLIKTRGQQVTLRCSPISGHKSVSWYQQVLGQGPQFIFQYYEKEERGRGNFPDRFSARQFPNYSSELNVNALLLGDSALYLCASSWGFGTGELFFGEGSRLTVL.

In its sample, this clonotype was seen a few times. V usage is TRBV20-1 and J usage is TRBJ2-1, with no clear D. The V end was cut by 3 bases, the J end by 9 bases, with 6 bases between. There are 10 residues in the CDR3. Germline-derived CDR1 and CDR2 are DFQATT and SNEGSKA (reference sequence). DNA for the CDR3: TGCAGTGCTAGTCGTGGTGAGCAGTTCTTC. It yields the protein CSASRGEQFF.

In this sample, this clonotype turned up a few times. This chain links TRBV12-3 or TRBV12-4 with TRBJ1-4, with 7 bases lining up with TRBD1. There are 14 residues in the CDR3. V lost 8 bases to trimming and J lost 8 bases; unmatched junction nucleotides: 11. The CDR3 sequence is CASWEKGTAEKLFF. The CDR3 DNA sequence: TGTGCCAGCTGGGAGAAGGGGACAGCAGAAAAACTGTTTTTT.

The chain has TRBV3-1 and TRBJ2-7; D uncertain. Deletions cut 0 bases from V and 2 bases from J, with 8 bases between. This CDR3 has 14 residues. CDR1 is LGHDT, CDR2 YNNKEL, per germline (reference sequence). The CDR3 region has the DNA TGTGCCAGCAGCCAAGACCCCATCACCTACGAGCAGTACTTC. Translation: CASSQDPITYEQYF.

V and J are TRBV4-1 and TRBJ2-5; no firm D call. The length of the CDR3 is 14 residues. The V gene lost 4 bases and the J gene lost 5 bases, with 14 bases spanning the gap. The germline V gene encodes CDR1 MGHRA and CDR2 YSYEKL. Here the CDR3 DNA reads TGCGCCAGCAGCCCCCTCCCCCGTTCGGAGACCCAGTACTTC. Residues: CASSPLPRSETQYF.

This clonotype occurred a few times. This chain connects TRBV29-1 to TRBJ2-3; 14 nucleotides align to TRBD2. The CDR3 has 14 amino acids. With V trimmed by 5 bases and J by 4 bases, 2 bases remained unmatched. Germline lookup yields CDR1 SQVTM and CDR2 ANQGSEA. CDR3 region: CSVRTSGRSDTQYF. CDR3 bases: TGCAGCGTTCGGACTAGCGGGAGGTCAGATACGCAGTATTTT.

The table lists this clonotype with a few counts. The chain uses TRBV15 and TRBJ2-1; D uncertain. This CDR3 has 12 residues. Deletions cut 9 bases from V and 6 bases from J, with 12 bases between. The germline CDR1 and CDR2 sequences are LNHNV and YYDKDF (reference sequence). The CDR3 sequence: CATGWGSNEQFF. The CDR3 DNA follows: TGTGCCACTGGGTGGGGATCCAATGAGCAGTTCTTC.

A few counts support this clonotype. The chain carries TRBV20-1 and TRBJ1-1; possible D gene TRBD1, 6 bases. The CDR3 is 13 residues long. V lost 3 bases to trimming and J lost 1 base, with 9 bases between them. Germline values: CDR1 DFQATT, CDR2 SNEGSKA (reference sequence). CDR3 amino acids: CSARGHENTEAFF. CDR3 bases: TGCAGTGCTAGGGGACATGAGAACACTGAAGCTTTCTTT.

The V call is TRBV27, the J call TRBJ2-1; 8 positions agree with TRBD2. The V gene end was trimmed by 7 bases and the J gene end by 3 bases; junction bases not matched to a gene: 8. The CDR3 covers 15 residues. From germline, CDR1 is MNHEY and CDR2 SMNVEV (reference sequence). CDR3 coding DNA: TGTGCCAGCAAGGGGGGCGGGGGGCACTACAATGAGCAGTTCTTC. It specifies CASKGGGGHYNEQFF.

The chain links TRBV6-1 to TRBJ2-7, with 8 nucleotides matching TRBD1. With 0 bases clipped from V and 3 bases from J, the junction kept 4 bases outside the gene matches. The CDR3 totals 15 residues. Germline CDR1 MNHNS, CDR2 SASEGT. CDR3 residues: CASSEAGTGYYEQYF. Here the CDR3 DNA reads TGTGCCAGCAGTGAAGCGGGGACAGGATACTACGAGCAGTACTTC.

This clonotype was observed a single time. The chain couples TRBV5-1 to TRBJ1-1, with D possibly being TRBD1 (5 bases). Germline V CDR1 and CDR2: SGHRS, YFSETQ. Trimming removed 2 bases at V and 6 bases at J, with 14 bases between. There are 14 residues in the CDR3. In DNA, the CDR3 is TGCGCCAGCAGCTTCGACGGGGGAGGCTCTGAAGCTTTCTTT. Translation: CASSFDGGGSEAFF. The whole variable domain, filled in from reference TRBV5-1 and TRBJ1-1, reads KAGVTQTPRYLIKTRGQQVTLSCSPISGHRSVSWYQQTPGQGLQFLFEYFSETQRNKGNFPGRFSGRQFSNSRSEMNVSTLELGDSALYLCASSFDGGGSEAFFGQGTRLTVV.

Only a few counts were recorded for this clonotype. The J gene is TRBJ2-1, the V gene TRBV5-1, with a tentative D call TRBD2 (6 bases). Trimming pared 2 bases from V and 0 bases from J, leaving 15 bases between. The germline CDR1 and CDR2 sequences are SGHRS and YFSETQ. The CDR3 sequence is 17 residues long. The CDR3 DNA follows: TGCGCCAGCAGCTTAGGACTACTTTATAGCTCCTACAATGAGCAGTTCTTC. This sequence encodes CASSLGLLYSSYNEQFF.

In DNA, the CDR3 is TGTGCCAGCAGCCCACAGGGAGGTGGACACAATGAGCAGTTCTTC. Residues: CASSPQGGGHNEQFF. The V call is TRBV5-6, the J call TRBJ2-1, with D perhaps assigned TRBD1 or TRBD2 (6 bases each). CDR1 and CDR2 (germline): SGHDT, YYEEEE. The germline V and J ends were trimmed by 4 bases and 5 bases, with 16 bases remaining between them. There are 15 residues in the CDR3.

J is TRBJ2-7 and V is TRBV5-5; D is perhaps TRBD1 (6 bases). There are 12 residues in the CDR3. Germline-derived CDR1 and CDR2 are SGHKS and YYEKEE (reference sequence). V shed 4 bases and J shed 7 bases, with 12 bases lying between them. CDR3 nucleotide sequence: TGTGCCAGCAGCCTGGACAGTTTTGAGCAGTACTTC. Residues: CASSLDSFEQYF.

The rearrangement joins TRBV7-6 to TRBJ2-7, with D perhaps TRBD1 (6 bases). V was shortened by 1 base and J by 7 bases, with 17 bases between the two germline ends. Germline assignment: CDR1 SGHVS and CDR2 FNYEAQ. The length of the CDR3 is 15 residues. The CDR3 sequence is CASSLVRNRDGEQYF. For the CDR3, the DNA is TGTGCCAGCAGCTTAGTACGGAACAGGGACGGGGAGCAGTACTTC.

This clonotype was counted only a few times. The chain's CDR3 is CAWSSLGQWSSEAFF. As DNA, the CDR3 is TGTGCCTGGAGTTCTTTGGGACAGTGGTCCTCTGAAGCTTTCTTT. The V gene is TRBV30, the J gene TRBJ1-1, with TRBD1 matching 7 bases. This CDR3 contains 15 residues. Germline trimming cut 2 bases from V and 6 bases from J; bases unmatched to any gene: 12. CDR1 is GTSNPN, CDR2 SVGIG, per germline (reference sequence). Combining the CDR3 with reference TRBV30 and TRBJ1-1 gives the whole variable domain SQTIHQWPATLVQPVGSPLSLECTVEGTSNPNLYWYRQAAGRGLQLLFYSVGIGQISSEVPQNLSASRPQDRQFILSSKKLLLSDSGFYLCAWSSLGQWSSEAFFGQGTRLTVV.

The genes are TRBV19 and TRBJ1-1; D may be TRBD1 (6 bases). The CDR3 has 17 amino acids. Germline CDR1 and CDR2: LNHDA and SQIVND (reference sequence). Trimming stripped 5 bases from V and 3 bases from J, with 22 bases between. The CDR3 protein is CASSGAPGQKRDTEAFF. CDR3 sequence (DNA): TGTGCCAGTAGTGGCGCACCGGGACAAAAGAGGGACACTGAAGCTTTCTTT. The full variable domain, in which reference TRBV19 and TRBJ1-1 provide the parts outside the CDR3, is DGGITQSPKYLFRKEGQNVTLSCEQNLNHDAMYWYRQDPGQGLRLIYYSQIVNDFQKGDIAEGYSVSREKKESFPLTVTSAQKNPTAFYLCASSGAPGQKRDTEAFFGQGTRLTVV.

A few counts support this clonotype. CDR3 sequence (DNA): TGTGCCAGCAGTTCGGACAGGTACTTAGGCGAGCAGTACTTC. The encoded protein is CASSSDRYLGEQYF. This chain uses TRBV28 with TRBJ2-7; 7 bases line up with TRBD1. The trim removed 4 bases at V and 6 bases at J, leaving 9 bases unmatched. CDR1 is MDHEN, CDR2 SYDVKM, per germline. The CDR3 covers 14 residues.

Only a few counts were recorded for this clonotype. The genes are TRBV20-1 and TRBJ2-7, with 10 bases lining up with TRBD2. Germline CDR1 and CDR2: DFQATT and SNEGSKA (reference sequence). Trimming removed 6 bases from V and 2 bases from J; junction bases left unmatched: 7. This CDR3 has 14 residues. As DNA, the CDR3 is TGCAGTGCCCAGAGCCTAGCGGGGGCCTACGAGCAGTACTTC. It codes for CSAQSLAGAYEQYF.